These T cell receptor beta chains were read from a single sample in a study of T cell responses to AZD1222 COVID-19 vaccine. TCRdb keeps only in-frame clones here, not all; method: immunoSEQ multiplex PCR. The table records approximately 71,000 clones, about 80% of them present only once. The starting material was peripheral blood, obtained on day 0 of AZD1222 vaccination. The receptors were sampled from an adult in good health. Each CDR3 is given with its conserved first and last residue. The D gene is left open where the match is weak. Clone sizes are given selectively: once, few, many, or a class where the clone is expanded.

.	TRBV10-3	TRBD1	TRBJ1-4	TGTGCCATCAGTGGGTCAGGGGGCGGAAAACTGTTTTTT	CAISGSGGGKLFF
.	TRBV28	.	TRBJ1-5	TGTGCCAGCAGGCCCCTTCGGAGGGGGAGCAATCAGCCCCAGCATTTT	CASRPLRRGSNQPQHF
.	TRBV4-3	.	TRBJ1-2	TGCGCCAGCAGCCAAGAGGTCGGGGGTTATGGCTACACCTTC	CASSQEVGGYGYTF
.	TRBV18	.	TRBJ2-7	TGTGCCAGCTCACCGGGAACTACCTCCTACGAGCAGTACTTC	CASSPGTTSYEQYF
.	TRBV5-1	TRBD2	TRBJ2-5	TGCGCCAGCAGCTTGCCCAGCGGGGAGCAAGAGACCCAGTACTTC	CASSLPSGEQETQYF
.	TRBV5-1	.	TRBJ1-4	TGCGCCAGCAGCAACGGGGGGACTAATGAAAAACTGTTTTTT	CASSNGGTNEKLFF
few	TRBV5-6	.	TRBJ1-2	TGTGCCAGCAGCTTAATCTCAGGGGACTATGGCTACACCTTC	CASSLISGDYGYTF
.	TRBV5-5	TRBD2	TRBJ2-1	TGTGCCAGCAGCTTTAGCGGGGGGGCCTCGAGCTTTGAGTTCTTC	CASSFSGGASSFEFF
.	TRBV21-1	.	TRBJ2-2	TGTGCCAGCAGCATAGTACCGGGACAGGGGCCTAACACCGGGGAGCTGTTTTTT	CASSIVPGQGPNTGELFF
.	TRBV19	.	TRBJ1-5	TGTGCCAGTAGTCATAGCAATCAGCCCCAGCATTTT	CASSHSNQPQHF
once	TRBV5-1	.	TRBJ2-7	TGCGCCAGCAGCGTAGGCCAACATTTAGGGGAGCAGTACTTC	CASSVGQHLGEQYF
.	TRBV6-4	.	TRBJ2-2	TGTGCCAGCAGCCTACCTTGGACAGAGAACACCGGGGAGCTGTTTTTT	CASSLPWTENTGELFF
.	TRBV6-5	.	TRBJ1-3	TGTGCCGGGACCGGGGGTAGAAACACCATATATTTT	CAGTGGRNTIYF
.	TRBV4-1	TRBD2	TRBJ2-3	TGCGCCAGCAGCCTCGGTCCCCGCGGGGGGAGGACAGATACGCAGTATTTT	CASSLGPRGGRTDTQYF
.	TRBV12-3/TRBV12-4	.	TRBJ1-1	TGTGCCAGCAGTTTTTCCTTGAACACTGAAGCTTTCTTT	CASSFSLNTEAFF
.	TRBV19	.	TRBJ1-5	TGTGCCAGTAGTCCGGGGACGCATAGCAATCAGCCCCAGCATTTT	CASSPGTHSNQPQHF
.	TRBV2	TRBD2	TRBJ2-5	TGTGCCAGCAGGGCCTCAGCGGGGGGGCCCGAGACCCAGTACTTC	CASRASAGGPETQYF
.	TRBV6-5	.	TRBJ2-7	TGTGCCAGCAGTATGGAGGGGGCGATATACGAGCAGTACTTC	CASSMEGAIYEQYF
.	TRBV7-9	.	TRBJ1-5	TGTGCCAGCAGCTTAGCAGGGGGGGGCAATCAGCCCCAGCATTTT	CASSLAGGGNQPQHF